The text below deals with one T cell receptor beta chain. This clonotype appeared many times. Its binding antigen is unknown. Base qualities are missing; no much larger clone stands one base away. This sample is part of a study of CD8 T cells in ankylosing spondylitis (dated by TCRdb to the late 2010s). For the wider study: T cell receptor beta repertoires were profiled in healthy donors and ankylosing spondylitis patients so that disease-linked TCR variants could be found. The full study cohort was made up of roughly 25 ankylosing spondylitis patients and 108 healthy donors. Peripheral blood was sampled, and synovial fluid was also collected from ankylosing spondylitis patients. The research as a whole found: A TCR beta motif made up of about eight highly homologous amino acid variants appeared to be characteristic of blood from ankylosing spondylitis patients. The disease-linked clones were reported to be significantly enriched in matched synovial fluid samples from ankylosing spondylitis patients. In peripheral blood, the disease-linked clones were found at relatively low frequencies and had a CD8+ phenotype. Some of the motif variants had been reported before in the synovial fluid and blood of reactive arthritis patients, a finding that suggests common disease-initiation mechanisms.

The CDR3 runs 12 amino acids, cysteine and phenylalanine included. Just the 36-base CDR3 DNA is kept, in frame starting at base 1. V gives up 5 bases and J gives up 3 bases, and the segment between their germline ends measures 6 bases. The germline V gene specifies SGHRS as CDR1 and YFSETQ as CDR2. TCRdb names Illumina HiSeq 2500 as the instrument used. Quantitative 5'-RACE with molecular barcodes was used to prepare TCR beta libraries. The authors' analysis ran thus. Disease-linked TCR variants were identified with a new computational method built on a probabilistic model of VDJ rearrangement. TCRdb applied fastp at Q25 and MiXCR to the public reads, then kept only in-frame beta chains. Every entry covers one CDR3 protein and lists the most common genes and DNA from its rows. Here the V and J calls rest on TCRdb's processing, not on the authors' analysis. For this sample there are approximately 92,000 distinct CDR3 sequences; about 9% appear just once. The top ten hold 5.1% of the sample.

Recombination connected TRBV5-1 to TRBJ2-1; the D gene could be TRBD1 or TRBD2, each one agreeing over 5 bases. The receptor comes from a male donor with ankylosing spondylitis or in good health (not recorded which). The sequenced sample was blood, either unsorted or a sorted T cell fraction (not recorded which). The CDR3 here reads CASRGVYNEQFF. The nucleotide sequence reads TGCGCCAGCAGGGGGGTCTACAATGAGCAGTTCTTC.